These 5 T cell receptor beta chains were sequenced from one sample in a study of early stage breast cancer tumors. The data were produced by immunoSEQ multiplex PCR, yet TCRdb's version contains in-frame clones alone and is incomplete. The sample lists 45,000 to 60,000 clones; roughly four fifths were seen once. The material sequenced was blood. Source of these receptors: a person aged 50-59 years with breast cancer.

The V and J genes are TRBV9 and TRBJ2-1; D is tentatively TRBD1 or TRBD2 (5 bases each). The CDR3 is made up of 13 amino acids. Between the trimmed V and J ends, which lost 5 bases and 8 bases, there was a span of 14 bases. Looked up from germline, CDR1 is SGDLS and CDR2 is YYNGEE. CDR3 sequence: CASSRGLPDEQFF. In nucleotides, the CDR3 is TGTGCCAGCAGTCGGGGCCTACCAGATGAGCAGTTCTTC.

V usage is TRBV6-5 and J usage is TRBJ2-5, with 8 positions matching TRBD1. Germline V gene data show CDR1 as MNHEY and CDR2 as SVGAGI. V lost 5 bases, J lost 2 bases, and 1 base stayed unmatched. The CDR3 is made up of 13 amino acids. In DNA form, the CDR3 reads TGTGCCAGCAGTCGACAGGGGCAAGAGACCCAGTACTTC. It specifies CASSRQGQETQYF.

The chain is built from TRBV30 and TRBJ1-4; the match to TRBD1 covers 7 bases. This CDR3 contains 15 residues. The V and J ends lost 1 base and 3 bases, in that order; junction bases with no gene match: 5. Germline values: CDR1 GTSNPN, CDR2 SVGIG (reference sequence). CDR3 coding DNA: TGTGCCTGGAGTGACCTCAGGGGGTCTAATGAAAAACTGTTTTTT. The encoded protein is CAWSDLRGSNEKLFF.

V usage is TRBV27 and J usage is TRBJ1-6, with D hard to call. From germline, CDR1 is MNHEY and CDR2 SMNVEV (reference sequence). This CDR3 has 14 residues. Trimming removed 3 bases from V and 7 bases from J, with 10 bases in between. The CDR3 spells CASSLEGLNSPLHF. Written as DNA, the CDR3 is TGTGCCAGCAGTTTGGAGGGCCTAAATTCACCCCTCCACTTT.

This clone was seen just once. The V call is TRBV11-3, the J call TRBJ2-1; D not resolved. CDR3 length equals 13 residues. V lost 1 base to trimming and J lost 9 bases, with 10 bases between them. Germline CDR1 and CDR2: SGHNT and YENEEA. The CDR3 protein is CASSLGSYGEQFF. CDR3 bases: TGTGCCAGCAGCTTAGGTTCGTATGGTGAGCAGTTCTTC.